Below, 2 T cell receptor beta chains from the same sample are listed, as sequenced in a study of cytomegalovirus exposure and HLA in healthy donors. It was with 60 Vbeta and 13 Jbeta primers that the PCR ran. TCRdb keeps only in-frame clones here, not all; method: immunoSEQ multiplex PCR. The data show about 160,000 clones, with around 70% seen just once and 4.7% held by the top ten. Sequencing was performed on PBMCs. The receptor source for this set is a man between 18 and 29 years old in good health and CMV-seropositive.

This clone was counted between two and nine times. The V call is TRBV4-1, the J call TRBJ2-3, with 7 bases lining up with TRBD2. Germline CDR1 and CDR2: MGHRA and YSYEKL. This CDR3 is built from 18 residues. With V trimmed by 3 bases and J by 4 bases, 16 bases remained unmatched. The CDR3 region is CASSQGSGMGLSPDTQYF. CDR3 bases: TGCGCCAGCAGCCAGGGGTCCGGCATGGGACTAAGCCCAGATACGCAGTATTTT.

The J gene is TRBJ2-1, the V gene TRBV29-1, with a possible D match to TRBD2 (5 bases). This CDR3 spans 17 amino acids. CDR1 and CDR2 from the germline V gene are SQVTM and ANQGSEA. Between the trimmed V and J ends, which lost 3 bases and 6 bases, there was a span of 24 bases. The CDR3 is CSVEGLSERERLNEQFF. Here the CDR3 DNA reads TGCAGCGTTGAGGGCCTTTCGGAACGGGAAAGACTCAATGAGCAGTTCTTC.